One sample yielded the 30 T cell receptor beta chains listed below, sequenced in a study of T cell clones after liver transplantation. TCRdb keeps only in-frame clones here, not all; method: immunoSEQ multiplex PCR. The sample lists more than 75,000 clones, about 82% occurring once. This specimen consisted of CD4+ T cells from blood, obtained 46 months after liver transplant. The origin of the receptors is a human patient who received a liver transplant. Some T cells may have originated in the graft donor.

The chain has TRBV5-1 and TRBJ2-7, with a weak D call TRBD2 (6 bases). The CDR3 sequence is 14 residues long. CDR1 SGHRS and CDR2 YFSETQ come from the germline V gene. Trimming pared 6 bases from V and 0 bases from J, leaving 13 bases between. The CDR3 is CASTAPGSSYEQYF. The CDR3 coding sequence is TGCGCCAGCACAGCCCCCGGGAGCTCCTACGAGCAGTACTTC.

In DNA, the CDR3 is TGCGCCAGCAGCATCCGCTGGGTAGCGGGACAAAATGAGCAGTTCTTC. It codes for CASSIRWVAGQNEQFF. The J gene is TRBJ2-1, the V gene TRBV5-1, with 8 nucleotides matching TRBD2. With V trimmed by 4 bases and J by 7 bases, 13 bases remained unmatched. The CDR3 sequence is 16 residues long. CDR1 is SGHRS and CDR2 is YFSETQ in the germline V gene.

The chain is built from TRBV27 and TRBJ2-1; TRBD2 aligns across 9 bases. Per the germline V gene, CDR1 is MNHEY and CDR2 is SMNVEV (reference sequence). CDR3 size: 15 residues. The trim removed 3 bases at V and 15 bases at J, leaving 15 bases unmatched. The CDR3 DNA follows: TGTGCCAGCAGTTTCATAGCGGGAGTAAAGGGGGGACGGTTCTTC. This encodes CASSFIAGVKGGRFF.

V usage is TRBV9 and J usage is TRBJ2-2; 8 bases align to TRBD2. This CDR3 has 16 amino acids. The ends lost 0 bases at V and 3 bases at J; junction bases unmatched: 4. Germline V lookup: CDR1 SGDLS, CDR2 YYNGEE. CDR3 protein: CASSVEAGDYTGELFF. The CDR3 DNA follows: TGTGCCAGCAGCGTAGAAGCGGGAGATTACACCGGGGAGCTGTTTTTT. Supplemented by reference TRBV9 and TRBJ2-2, the full variable domain reads DSGVTQTPKHLITATGQRVTLRCSPRSGDLSVYWYQQSLDQGLQFLIQYYNGEERAKGNILERFSAQQFPDLHSELNLSSLELGDSALYFCASSVEAGDYTGELFFGEGSRLTVL.

The chain combines TRBV15 with TRBJ2-5; D call uncertain. CDR3 length: 13 residues. The V end lost 0 bases, the J end lost 1 base, and 3 bases lay between the germline ends. CDR1 and CDR2 from the germline V gene are LNHNV and YYDKDF (reference sequence). Here the CDR3 reads CATSRDPQETQYF. CDR3 in DNA: TGTGCCACCAGCAGAGACCCCCAAGAGACCCAGTACTTC.

There are a few counts of this clone. The junction departs from the called germline gene at one end, perhaps through a read error. The chain joins TRBV11-2 to TRBJ2-1; 7 bases agree with TRBD2. This CDR3 is 15 amino acids long. Germline V lookup: CDR1 SGHAT, CDR2 FQNNGV. CDR3 sequence reads: CASSLEPFSGNEQFF. The CDR3 DNA reads as TGTGCCAGCAGCCTAGAACCATTTAGCGGGAATGAGCAGTTCTTC.

V usage is TRBV6-1 and J usage is TRBJ1-4, with TRBD1 as a possible D gene (5 bases). Germline-derived CDR1 and CDR2 are MNHNS and SASEGT. This CDR3 has 17 amino acids. The V gene lost 3 bases and the J gene lost 2 bases, with 16 bases spanning the gap. The CDR3: CASSDLRLGGTNEKLFF. The CDR3 DNA reads as TGTGCCAGCAGTGATCTACGCCTCGGGGGGACTAATGAAAAACTGTTTTTT.

V gene TRBV29-1 combines with J gene TRBJ2-5, with 10 bases fitting TRBD2. Per the germline V gene, CDR1 is SQVTM and CDR2 is ANQGSEA. The CDR3 has 14 amino acids. V was pared by 7 bases and J by 4 bases, with 9 bases of the junction left unmatched. CDR3 coding DNA: TGCAGCGCCTCCCCGGCTAGCGGGGGAGAGACCCAGTACTTC. This sequence encodes CSASPASGGETQYF.

This clone has more than one count but fewer than ten. V is TRBV12-5 and J is TRBJ2-5, with D possibly TRBD1 on 6 matching bases. The ends were cut back, 1 base at V and 2 bases at J, with 8 bases in the middle. Germline CDR1 reads LGHNT; CDR2 reads FRNRAP. The CDR3 length is 14 residues. The CDR3 DNA follows: TGTGCTAGTGGTTTGGGTGGGACACAAGAGACCCAGTACTTC. It encodes CASGLGGTQETQYF.

The rearrangement links TRBV19 to TRBJ2-1; unclear D gene. The CDR3 covers 17 residues. The V gene lost 1 base and the J gene lost 6 bases, with 19 bases spanning the gap. Germline V gene sequence: CDR1 LNHDA, CDR2 SQIVND (reference sequence). In DNA form, the CDR3 reads TGTGCCAGTAGTATAGGACTTAGATCAATAGGTCGCAATGAGCAGTTCTTC. It specifies CASSIGLRSIGRNEQFF.

This clone has more than one count but fewer than ten. The chain employs TRBV7-9 and TRBJ1-1, with a possible D match to TRBD1 (5 bases). Trimming removed 8 bases at V and 0 bases at J, with 16 bases between. The CDR3 has 15 amino acids. Germline lookup yields CDR1 SEHNR and CDR2 FQNEAQ (reference sequence). The CDR3, as DNA: TGTGCCAGCTTGGGGCAGGCAGGAATGAACACTGAAGCTTTCTTT. This sequence encodes CASLGQAGMNTEAFF.

This clone was recorded many times. CDR3 coding DNA: TGCGCCAGCAGCGTACAGAGACCGAACACTGAAGCTTTCTTT. Its protein is CASSVQRPNTEAFF. The rearrangement uses TRBV5-1 and TRBJ1-1; D gene unclear. Germline-derived CDR1 and CDR2 are SGHRS and YFSETQ. V shed 4 bases and J shed 1 base, with 11 bases lying between them. This CDR3 has 14 amino acids.

The rearrangement joins TRBV5-1 to TRBJ2-2; D perhaps matches TRBD1 (5 bases). V was pared by 4 bases and J by 6 bases, with 10 bases between. The germline gives CDR1 SGHRS, CDR2 YFSETQ. This CDR3 is built from 13 residues. CDR3 loop: CASSVPGPGELFF. The CDR3 nucleotides read TGCGCCAGCAGCGTACCAGGGCCCGGGGAGCTGTTTTTT.

In nucleotides, the CDR3 is TGTGCCAGCAGCCAAGCACGGACTAGCGGTGGAGAGACCCAGTACTTC. Amino acids: CASSQARTSGGETQYF. The V call is TRBV14, the J call TRBJ2-5; 10 bases line up with TRBD2. This CDR3 is built from 16 residues. Trimming cost V 1 base and J 4 bases; bases outside gene matches: 6. Germline CDR1 and CDR2: SGHDN and FVKESK.

V is TRBV29-1 and J is TRBJ1-4; TRBD1 aligns across 8 bases. CDR1 SQVTM and CDR2 ANQGSEA come from the germline V gene. The CDR3 runs to 13 residues. The J segment lost 4 bases and the V segment lost 4 bases, leaving 2 bases of the junction unmatched. The DNA for the CDR3 is TGCAGCGTTGGGACAGGGAGTAATGAAAAACTGTTTTTT. This translates into CSVGTGSNEKLFF.

The chain joins TRBV19 to TRBJ1-1; 8 nucleotides align to TRBD1. Germline V gene data show CDR1 as LNHDA and CDR2 as SQIVND (reference sequence). V shed 4 bases and J 2 bases; nucleotides not matched to a gene: 6. This CDR3 is built from 15 residues. The CDR3 is CASSTRTGLNTEAFF. The CDR3 DNA reads as TGTGCCAGTAGTACCCGGACAGGGTTAAACACTGAAGCTTTCTTT.

V usage is TRBV5-1 and J usage is TRBJ2-5; D perhaps matches TRBD2 (5 bases). In germline, CDR1 is SGHRS, CDR2 YFSETQ. This CDR3 region has 15 residues. Trimming removed 7 bases from V and 4 bases from J, with 20 bases in between. CDR3 sequence (DNA): TGCGCCAGCGGTCTCGGTAGCGTGAATAGAGAGACCCAGTACTTC. As protein: CASGLGSVNRETQYF. The full variable domain, rest sourced from reference TRBV5-1 and TRBJ2-5, is KAGVTQTPRYLIKTRGQQVTLSCSPISGHRSVSWYQQTPGQGLQFLFEYFSETQRNKGNFPGRFSGRQFSNSRSEMNVSTLELGDSALYLCASGLGSVNRETQYFGPGTRLLVL.

This CDR3 is CASSYVPGLAANEQFF. CDR3 DNA sequence: TGTGCCAGCAGTTATGTCCCGGGACTAGCGGCTAATGAGCAGTTCTTC. The chain is built from TRBV7-9 and TRBJ2-1, with 11 bases lining up with TRBD2. The germline V gene encodes CDR1 SEHNR and CDR2 FQNEAQ (reference sequence). V trimming: 6 bases; J trimming: 7 bases; junction bases outside the gene matches: 11. The CDR3 has 16 residues.

The rearrangement links TRBV19 to TRBJ1-5; unclear D gene. Germline V gene lookup returns CDR1 LNHDA and CDR2 SQIVND (reference sequence). This CDR3 is 15 amino acids long. The ends were cut back, 5 bases at V and 5 bases at J, with 16 bases in the middle. Here the CDR3 DNA reads TGTGCCAGTAGTCCCCATCTACTGATCTATCAGCCCCAGCATTTT. It encodes CASSPHLLIYQPQHF.

The chain carries TRBV29-1 and TRBJ1-2; D ambiguous. There are 13 residues in the CDR3. V lost 4 bases and J lost 8, with 17 bases in between. Germline loops: CDR1 SQVTM, CDR2 ANQGSEA. The chain's CDR3 is CSVVGSRLAGYTF. The CDR3 DNA reads as TGCAGCGTTGTGGGCAGCCGACTTGCGGGCTACACCTTC.

The V call is TRBV5-1, the J call TRBJ2-1; a possible D gene is TRBD2 (6 bases). Germline V CDR1 and CDR2: SGHRS, YFSETQ. The V gene lost 4 bases and the J gene lost 6 bases, with 17 bases spanning the gap. The CDR3 sequence is 15 residues long. This CDR3 reads CASSPGGGDSNEQFF. The CDR3 DNA is TGCGCCAGCAGCCCTGGCGGAGGGGATAGCAATGAGCAGTTCTTC. Looking up the rest from reference TRBV5-1 and TRBJ2-1 gives the full variable domain: KAGVTQTPRYLIKTRGQQVTLSCSPISGHRSVSWYQQTPGQGLQFLFEYFSETQRNKGNFPGRFSGRQFSNSRSEMNVSTLELGDSALYLCASSPGGGDSNEQFFGPGTRLTVL.

V gene TRBV7-9 combines with J gene TRBJ2-3; 12 nucleotides line up with TRBD2. Germline lookup yields CDR1 SEHNR and CDR2 FQNEAQ (reference sequence). The trim removed 7 bases at V and 7 bases at J, leaving 21 bases unmatched. The CDR3 is made up of 19 amino acids. CDR3 DNA: TGTGCCAGCACCAACGCTCCCCGACTAGCGGGAGCACTGGTGAATACGCAGTATTTT. Its protein is CASTNAPRLAGALVNTQYF. The entire variable domain, with the rest obtained from reference TRBV7-9 and TRBJ2-3, is as follows: DTGVSQNPRHKITKRGQNVTFRCDPISEHNRLYWYRQTLGQGPEFLTYFQNEAQLEKSRLLSDRFSAERPKGSFSTLEIQRTEQGDSAMYLCASTNAPRLAGALVNTQYFGPGTRLTVL.

This clone was seen a few times. V gene TRBV7-9 combines with J gene TRBJ2-7; 7 nucleotides align to TRBD1. There are 16 residues in the CDR3. Germline CDR1 is SEHNR and CDR2 is FQNEAQ (reference sequence). V lost 1 base and J lost 0; bases outside the gene matches: 6. The CDR3 DNA sequence: TGTGCCAGCAGCTTAGGGGGGACAGTGGTCTCCTACGAGCAGTACTTC. It codes for CASSLGGTVVSYEQYF.

The chain links TRBV5-8 to TRBJ1-5, with TRBD1 matching 9 bases. CDR1 is SGHTS, CDR2 YDEGEE, per germline. V dropped 4 bases and J dropped 4; count of bases not matched to a gene: 6. CDR3 length equals 15 residues. The CDR3 bases are TGTGCCAGCAGCCGACAGGGGGGGCGGAATCAGCCCCAGCATTTT. It yields the protein CASSRQGGRNQPQHF.

The genes are TRBV7-2 and TRBJ2-2, with D tentatively TRBD1 (6 bases). Trimming removed 5 bases at V and 0 bases at J, with 13 bases between. This CDR3 has 16 residues. Germline assignment: CDR1 SGHTA and CDR2 FQGNSA. For the CDR3, the DNA is TGTGCCAGCAGCCGTATGACAGGAGCGAACACCGGGGAGCTGTTTTTT. This codes for CASSRMTGANTGELFF. Full variable domain (remainder filled in from reference TRBV7-2 and TRBJ2-2): GAGVSQSPSNKVTEKGKDVELRCDPISGHTALYWYRQSLGQGLEFLIYFQGNSAPDKSGLPSDRFSAERTGGSVSTLTIQRTQQEDSAVYLCASSRMTGANTGELFFGEGSRLTVL.

V usage is TRBV27 and J usage is TRBJ2-5; D gene ambiguous. Germline assignment: CDR1 MNHEY and CDR2 SMNVEV (reference sequence). The CDR3 totals 13 residues. Deletions cut 8 bases from V and 2 bases from J, with 12 bases between. The CDR3 protein is CASGNLPQETQYF. In DNA form, the CDR3 reads TGTGCCAGCGGCAATCTCCCTCAAGAGACCCAGTACTTC.

The chain is built from TRBV2 and TRBJ1-1, with a possible D match to TRBD1 (5 bases). This CDR3 comprises 14 residues. Germline V gives CDR1 SNHLY, CDR2 FYNNEI. V shed 6 bases and J shed 6 bases, with 17 bases lying between them. CDR3 sequence: CASSLIPGRAEAFF. CDR3 DNA: TGTGCCAGCAGCCTCATCCCAGGGAGGGCTGAAGCTTTCTTT. The variable domain in full, with the rest retrieved from reference TRBV2 and TRBJ1-1, is EPEVTQTPSHQVTQMGQEVILRCVPISNHLYFYWYRQILGQKVEFLVSFYNNEISEKSEIFDDQFSVERPDGSNFTLKIRSTKLEDSAMYFCASSLIPGRAEAFFGQGTRLTVV.

This chain joins TRBV10-3 and TRBJ2-5, with D maybe TRBD2 (5 bases). CDR3 length equals 15 residues. Looked up from germline, CDR1 is ENHRY and CDR2 is SYGVKD. V was shortened by 3 bases and J by 4 bases, with 15 bases between the two germline ends. The DNA of the CDR3 is TGTGCCATCAGTGAAAATCCGCGGACTTCAGAGACCCAGTACTTC. It is translated as CAISENPRTSETQYF.

J is TRBJ2-3 and V is TRBV15; possibly TRBD2 for D (6 bases). Germline V lookup: CDR1 LNHNV, CDR2 YYDKDF (reference sequence). Trimming stripped 3 bases from V and 2 bases from J, with 15 bases between. This CDR3 is built from 16 residues. The CDR3 DNA sequence: TGTGCCACCAGCAGGGGAGGAGCTTTGAACACAGATACGCAGTATTTT. Encoded protein: CATSRGGALNTDTQYF.

The gene calls are TRBV5-1 and TRBJ1-1, with D possibly matching TRBD1 (6 bases). Germline CDR1 is SGHRS and CDR2 is YFSETQ. The length of the CDR3 is 16 residues. V was shortened by 4 bases and J by 1 base, with 17 bases between the two germline ends. The DNA for the CDR3 is TGCGCCAGCAGCCGAGGGTCGGGACAACCGAACACTGAAGCTTTCTTT. Translating it yields CASSRGSGQPNTEAFF.